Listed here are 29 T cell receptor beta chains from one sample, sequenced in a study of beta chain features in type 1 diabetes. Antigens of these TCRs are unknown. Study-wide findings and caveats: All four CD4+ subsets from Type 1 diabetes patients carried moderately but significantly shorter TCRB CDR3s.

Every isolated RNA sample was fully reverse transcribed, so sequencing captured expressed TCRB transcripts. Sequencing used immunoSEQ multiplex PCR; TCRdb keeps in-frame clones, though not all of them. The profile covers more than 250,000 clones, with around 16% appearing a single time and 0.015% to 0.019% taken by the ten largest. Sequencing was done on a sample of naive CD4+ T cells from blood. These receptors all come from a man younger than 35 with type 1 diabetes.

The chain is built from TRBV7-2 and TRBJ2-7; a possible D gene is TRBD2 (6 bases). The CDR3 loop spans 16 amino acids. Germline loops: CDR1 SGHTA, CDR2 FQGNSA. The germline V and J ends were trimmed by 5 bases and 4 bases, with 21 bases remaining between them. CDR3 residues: CASSLNLVGGVYEQYF. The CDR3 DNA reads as TGTGCCAGCAGCCTCAATCTGGTGGGGGGTGTGTACGAGCAGTACTTC.

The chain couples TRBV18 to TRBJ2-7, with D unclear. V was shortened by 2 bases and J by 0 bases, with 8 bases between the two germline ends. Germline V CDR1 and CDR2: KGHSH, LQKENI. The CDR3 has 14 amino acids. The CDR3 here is CASSPSTDSYEQYF. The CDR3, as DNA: TGTGCCAGCTCACCAAGTACAGACTCCTACGAGCAGTACTTC.

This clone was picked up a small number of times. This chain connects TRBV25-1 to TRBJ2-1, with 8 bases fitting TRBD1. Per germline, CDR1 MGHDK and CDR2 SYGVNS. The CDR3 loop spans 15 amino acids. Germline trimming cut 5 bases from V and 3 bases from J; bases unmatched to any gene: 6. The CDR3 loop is CASSPGQGNYNEQFF. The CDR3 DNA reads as TGTGCCAGCAGTCCAGGACAGGGCAACTACAATGAGCAGTTCTTC.

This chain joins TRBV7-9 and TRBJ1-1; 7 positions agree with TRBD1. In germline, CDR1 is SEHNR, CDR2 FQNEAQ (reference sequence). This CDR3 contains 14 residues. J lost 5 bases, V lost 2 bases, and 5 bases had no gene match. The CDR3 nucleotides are TGTGCCAGCAGCTTAAAGGGGGACAGAACTGAAGCTTTCTTT. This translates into CASSLKGDRTEAFF.

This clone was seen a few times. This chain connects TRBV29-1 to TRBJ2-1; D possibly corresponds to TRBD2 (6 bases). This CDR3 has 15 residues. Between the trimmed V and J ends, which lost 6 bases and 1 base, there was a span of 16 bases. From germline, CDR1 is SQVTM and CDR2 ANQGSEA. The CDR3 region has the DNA TGCAGCGTATCCCCCTTAGGAGGGTCCTACAATGAGCAGTTCTTC. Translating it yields CSVSPLGGSYNEQFF.

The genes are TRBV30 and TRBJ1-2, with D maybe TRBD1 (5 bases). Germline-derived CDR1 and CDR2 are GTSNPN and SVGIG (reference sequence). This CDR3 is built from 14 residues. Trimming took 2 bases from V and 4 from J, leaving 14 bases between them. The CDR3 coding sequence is TGTGCCTGGAGTCAAGGGGAGGAAACCTATGGCTACACCTTC. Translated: CAWSQGEETYGYTF. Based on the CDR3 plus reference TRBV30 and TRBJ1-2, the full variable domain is SQTIHQWPATLVQPVGSPLSLECTVEGTSNPNLYWYRQAAGRGLQLLFYSVGIGQISSEVPQNLSASRPQDRQFILSSKKLLLSDSGFYLCAWSQGEETYGYTFGSGTRLTVV.

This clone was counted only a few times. The chain's CDR3 is CASSFDSYEQYF. CDR3 sequence (DNA): TGTGCCAGCAGCTTTGACAGCTACGAGCAGTACTTC. The J gene is TRBJ2-7, the V gene TRBV5-4; possible D gene TRBD1, 5 bases. V was shortened by 2 bases and J by 3 bases, with 6 bases between the two germline ends. The CDR3 loop spans 12 amino acids. In germline, CDR1 is SGHNT, CDR2 YYREEE (reference sequence).

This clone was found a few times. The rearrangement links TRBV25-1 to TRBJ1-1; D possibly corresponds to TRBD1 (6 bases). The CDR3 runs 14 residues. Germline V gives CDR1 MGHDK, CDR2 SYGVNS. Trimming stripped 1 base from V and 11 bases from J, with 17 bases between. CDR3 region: CASSESYREGSAFF. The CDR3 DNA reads TGTGCCAGCAGTGAATCCTACAGGGAGGGTTCGGCTTTCTTT.

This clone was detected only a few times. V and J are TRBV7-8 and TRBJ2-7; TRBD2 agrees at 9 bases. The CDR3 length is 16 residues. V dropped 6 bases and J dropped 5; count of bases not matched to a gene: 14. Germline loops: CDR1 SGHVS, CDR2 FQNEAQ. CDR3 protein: CASSSGNRGLAHEQYF. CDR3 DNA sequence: TGTGCCAGCAGTTCTGGAAACCGGGGACTAGCCCACGAGCAGTACTTC.

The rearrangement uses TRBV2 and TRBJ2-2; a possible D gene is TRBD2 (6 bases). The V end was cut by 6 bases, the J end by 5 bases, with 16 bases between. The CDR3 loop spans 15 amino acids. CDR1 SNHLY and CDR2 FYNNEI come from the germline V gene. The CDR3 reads CASSYVGRGTGELFF. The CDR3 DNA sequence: TGTGCCAGCAGCTACGTAGGTCGGGGGACCGGGGAGCTGTTTTTT.

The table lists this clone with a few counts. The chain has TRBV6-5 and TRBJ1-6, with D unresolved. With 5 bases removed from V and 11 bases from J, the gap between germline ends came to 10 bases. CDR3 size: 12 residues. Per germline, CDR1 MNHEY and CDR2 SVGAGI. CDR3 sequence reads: CASSPPEAPLHF. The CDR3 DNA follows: TGTGCCAGCAGTCCCCCAGAGGCACCCCTCCACTTT.

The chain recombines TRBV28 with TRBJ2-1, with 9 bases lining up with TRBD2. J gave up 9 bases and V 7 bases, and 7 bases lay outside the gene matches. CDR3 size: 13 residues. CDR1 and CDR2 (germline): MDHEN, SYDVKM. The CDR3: CASNLAGIAEQFF. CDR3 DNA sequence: TGTGCCAGCAACCTAGCGGGAATAGCTGAGCAGTTCTTC.

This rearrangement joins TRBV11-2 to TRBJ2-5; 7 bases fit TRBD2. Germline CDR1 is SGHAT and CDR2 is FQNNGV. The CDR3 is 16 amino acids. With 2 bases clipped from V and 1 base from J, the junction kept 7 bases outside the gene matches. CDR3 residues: CASSLSVSGLQETQYF. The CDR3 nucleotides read TGTGCCAGCAGCTTATCGGTTAGCGGGCTCCAAGAGACCCAGTACTTC. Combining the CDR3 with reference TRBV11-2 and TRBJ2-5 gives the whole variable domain EAGVAQSPRYKIIEKRQSVAFWCNPISGHATLYWYQQILGQGPKLLIQFQNNGVVDDSQLPKDRFSAERLKGVDSTLKIQPAKLEDSAVYLCASSLSVSGLQETQYFGPGTRLLVL.

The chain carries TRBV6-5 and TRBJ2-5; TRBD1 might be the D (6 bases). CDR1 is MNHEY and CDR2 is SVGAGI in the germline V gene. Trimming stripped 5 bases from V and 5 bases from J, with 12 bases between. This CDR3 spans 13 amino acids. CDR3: CASSAPGHETQYF. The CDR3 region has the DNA TGTGCCAGCAGTGCACCGGGACACGAGACCCAGTACTTC.

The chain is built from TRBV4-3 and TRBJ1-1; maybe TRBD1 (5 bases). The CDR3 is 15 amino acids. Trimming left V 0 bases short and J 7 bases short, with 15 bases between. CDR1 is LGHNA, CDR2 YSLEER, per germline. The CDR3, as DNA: TGCGCCAGCAGCCAAGAATTGAGGCAGGGCGGTGAAGCTTTCTTT. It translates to CASSQELRQGGEAFF.

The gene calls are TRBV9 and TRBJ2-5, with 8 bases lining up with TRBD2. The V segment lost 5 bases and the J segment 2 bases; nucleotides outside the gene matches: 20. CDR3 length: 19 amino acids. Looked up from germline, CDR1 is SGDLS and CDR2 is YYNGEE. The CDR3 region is CASSRSWSSGTRLQETQYF. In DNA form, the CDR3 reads TGTGCCAGCAGTCGTTCGTGGAGTAGCGGGACTAGGCTACAAGAGACCCAGTACTTC.

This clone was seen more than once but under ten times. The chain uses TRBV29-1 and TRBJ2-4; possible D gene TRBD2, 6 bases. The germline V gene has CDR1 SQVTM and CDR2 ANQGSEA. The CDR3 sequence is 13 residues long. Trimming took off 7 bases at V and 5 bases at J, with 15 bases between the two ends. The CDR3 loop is CSGSRGTQNIQYF. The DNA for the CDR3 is TGCAGCGGCTCCCGGGGGACCCAAAACATTCAGTACTTC.

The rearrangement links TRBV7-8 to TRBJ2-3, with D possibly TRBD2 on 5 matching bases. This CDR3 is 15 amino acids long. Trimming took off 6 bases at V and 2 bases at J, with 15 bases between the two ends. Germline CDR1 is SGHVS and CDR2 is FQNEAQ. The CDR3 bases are TGTGCCAGCAGACACCAGCGGCTAATCACAGATACGCAGTATTTT. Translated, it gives CASRHQRLITDTQYF.

CDR3 protein: CASSSEDRVSTDTQYF. DNA of the CDR3: TGTGCCAGCAGCTCAGAGGACAGGGTGAGCACAGATACGCAGTATTTT. The chain employs TRBV7-9 and TRBJ2-3; the match to TRBD1 covers 8 bases. CDR1 is SEHNR, CDR2 FQNEAQ, per germline (reference sequence). The CDR3 has 16 amino acids. V lost 4 bases, J lost 0 bases, and 6 bases stayed unmatched.

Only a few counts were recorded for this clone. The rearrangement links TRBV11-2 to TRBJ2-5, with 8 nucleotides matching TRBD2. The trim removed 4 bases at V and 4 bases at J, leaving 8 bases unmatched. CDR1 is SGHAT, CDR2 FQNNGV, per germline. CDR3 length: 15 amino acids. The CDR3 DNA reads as TGTGCCAGCAGCTCCTTAGCGGGGTCGGGAGAGACCCAGTACTTC. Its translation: CASSSLAGSGETQYF.

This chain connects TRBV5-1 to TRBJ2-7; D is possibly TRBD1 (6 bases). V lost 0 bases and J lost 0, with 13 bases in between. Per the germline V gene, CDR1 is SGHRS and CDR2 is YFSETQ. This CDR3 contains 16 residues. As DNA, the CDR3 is TGCGCCAGCAGCTTGGCACCTCGGACAGTCTCCTACGAGCAGTACTTC. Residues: CASSLAPRTVSYEQYF. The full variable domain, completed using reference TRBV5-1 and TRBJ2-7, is KAGVTQTPRYLIKTRGQQVTLSCSPISGHRSVSWYQQTPGQGLQFLFEYFSETQRNKGNFPGRFSGRQFSNSRSEMNVSTLELGDSALYLCASSLAPRTVSYEQYFGPGTRLTVT.

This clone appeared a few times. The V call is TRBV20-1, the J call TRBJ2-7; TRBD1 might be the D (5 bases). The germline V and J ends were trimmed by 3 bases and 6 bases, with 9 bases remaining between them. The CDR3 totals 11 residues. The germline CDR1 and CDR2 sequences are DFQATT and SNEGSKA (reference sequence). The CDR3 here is CSARVQGEQYF. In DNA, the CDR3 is TGCAGTGCTAGGGTTCAGGGCGAGCAGTACTTC.

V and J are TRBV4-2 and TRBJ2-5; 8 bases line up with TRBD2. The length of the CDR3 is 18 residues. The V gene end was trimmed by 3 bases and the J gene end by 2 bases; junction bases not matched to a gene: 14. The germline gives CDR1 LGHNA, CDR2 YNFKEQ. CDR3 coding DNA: TGTGCCAGCAGCCAGGCTGTAGCGGGGACGAGCCAACAAGAGACCCAGTACTTC. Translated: CASSQAVAGTSQQETQYF.

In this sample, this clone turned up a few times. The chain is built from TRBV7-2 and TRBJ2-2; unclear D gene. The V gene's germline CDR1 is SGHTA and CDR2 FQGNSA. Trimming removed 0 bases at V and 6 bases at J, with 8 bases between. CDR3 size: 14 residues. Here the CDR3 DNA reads TGTGCCAGCAGCTTAGCTTGGAGCTCCGGGGAGCTGTTTTTT. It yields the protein CASSLAWSSGELFF.

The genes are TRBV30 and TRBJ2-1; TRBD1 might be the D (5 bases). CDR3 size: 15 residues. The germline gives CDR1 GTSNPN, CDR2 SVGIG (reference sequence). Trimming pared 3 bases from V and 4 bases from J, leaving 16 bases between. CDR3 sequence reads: CAWRVYRFFYNEQFF. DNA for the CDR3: TGTGCCTGGAGGGTTTACAGGTTCTTTTACAATGAGCAGTTCTTC.

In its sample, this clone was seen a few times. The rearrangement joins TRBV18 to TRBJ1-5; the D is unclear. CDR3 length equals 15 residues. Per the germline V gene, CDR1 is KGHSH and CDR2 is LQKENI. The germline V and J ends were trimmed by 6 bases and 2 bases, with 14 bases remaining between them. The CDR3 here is CASSPTGGGNQPQHF. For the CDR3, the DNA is TGTGCCAGCTCCCCAACGGGTGGTGGCAATCAGCCCCAGCATTTT.

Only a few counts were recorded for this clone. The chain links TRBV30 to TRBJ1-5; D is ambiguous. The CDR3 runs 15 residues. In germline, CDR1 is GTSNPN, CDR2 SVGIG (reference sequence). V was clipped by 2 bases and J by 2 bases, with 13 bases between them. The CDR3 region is CAWSKRGAGNQPQHF. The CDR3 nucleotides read TGTGCCTGGAGTAAACGGGGAGCCGGCAATCAGCCCCAGCATTTT.

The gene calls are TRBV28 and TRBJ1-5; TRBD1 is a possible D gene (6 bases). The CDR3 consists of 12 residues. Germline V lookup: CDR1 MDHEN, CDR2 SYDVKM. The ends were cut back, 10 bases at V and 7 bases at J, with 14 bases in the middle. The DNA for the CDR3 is TGTGCCACACTAACAGGGAACCAGCCCCAGCATTTT. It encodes CATLTGNQPQHF.

This chain's CDR3 is CASSKAGGTDTQYF. CDR3 sequence (DNA): TGTGCCAGCAGCAAAGCGGGGGGCACAGATACGCAGTATTTT. The V gene is TRBV9, the J gene TRBJ2-3; 8 bases fit TRBD2. The CDR3 has 14 residues. Germline CDR1 and CDR2: SGDLS and YYNGEE. The V segment lost 4 bases and the J segment 1 base; nucleotides outside the gene matches: 2.